Sequencing of this T cell receptor beta chain was carried out in a study of CD8 T cells in ankylosing spondylitis. Trimming removed 1 base at V and 6 bases at J, with 10 bases between. The CDR3 covers 13 residues. MiXCR, applied by TCRdb to the 5' RACE reads, yields one record per CDR3 protein. The data contain 200,000 to 250,000 distinct CDR3 sequences, roughly a third of them seen just once; the ten biggest clones take up 3.5% to 4.5%. The TCR sequence derives from a male donor with ankylosing spondylitis or in good health (not recorded which). The rearrangement joins TRBV12-3 or TRBV12-4 to TRBJ2-7, with D hard to call. The sequenced sample consisted of blood, either unsorted or a sorted T cell fraction (not recorded which). For the CDR3, the DNA is TGTGCCAGCAGTTTAGTTTGGGCCCCCGAGCAGTACTTC. Translated: CASSLVWAPEQYF.